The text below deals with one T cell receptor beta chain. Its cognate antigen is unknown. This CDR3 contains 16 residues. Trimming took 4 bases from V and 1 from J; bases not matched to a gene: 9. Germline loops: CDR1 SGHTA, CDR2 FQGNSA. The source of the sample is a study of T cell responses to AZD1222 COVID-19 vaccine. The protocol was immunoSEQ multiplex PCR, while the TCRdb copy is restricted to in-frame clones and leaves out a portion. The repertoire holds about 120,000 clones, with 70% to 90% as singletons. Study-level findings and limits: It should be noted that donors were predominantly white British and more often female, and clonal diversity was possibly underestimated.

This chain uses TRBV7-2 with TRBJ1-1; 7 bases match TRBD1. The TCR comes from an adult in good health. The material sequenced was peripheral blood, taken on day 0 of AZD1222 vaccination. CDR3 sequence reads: CASSSSYRGWNTEAFF. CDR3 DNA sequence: TGTGCCAGCAGCTCCTCGTACAGGGGATGGAACACTGAAGCTTTCTTT.